The entry below gives a single T cell receptor beta chain sequence along with its context. J lost 2 bases, V lost 0 bases, and 4 bases had no gene match. This CDR3 contains 15 residues. Germline CDR1 SGDLS, CDR2 YYNGEE. The data are from a study of blood T cell repertoires in COVID-19. Here immunoSEQ multiplex PCR was the method, and the copy in TCRdb shows in-frame clones only, minus some. The sample has more than 200,000 clones, 79% seen once. The sequencing sample was made of peripheral blood. This clonotype was obtained from a woman in her thirties or forties with active or convalescent COVID-19. The chain joins TRBV9 to TRBJ1-2; 7 positions match TRBD1. CDR3 protein: CASSVALGQNYGYTF. The CDR3 DNA sequence: TGTGCCAGCAGCGTAGCCTTGGGACAGAACTATGGCTACACCTTC.